This T cell receptor beta chain was identified in a study of T cells in Graves' hyperthyroidism and ophthalmopathy. Study summary: Pretreatment peripheral blood was obtained at initial diagnosis.

Study-level findings and limits: Separation of ophthalmopathy from stable hyperthyroidism was achieved by a 13 V-J model.

Notes on this clonotype: The antigen remains unidentified.

Amplified regions were TCR beta CDR3 sequences from RNA transcripts. The HTBI set primed first-round TCR CDR3 RT-PCR. TCRdb independently ran MiXCR on the multiplex PCR reads; one entry per CDR3 protein. The sample holds some 340,000 distinct CDR3 sequences, roughly 15% seen once. In germline, CDR1 is MGHRA, CDR2 YSYEKL. The CDR3 sequence is 15 residues long. V shed 3 bases, J shed 4 bases, and the junction held 5 bases outside the gene matches. The clonotype originates from a woman aged 35 to 49 with Graves' ophthalmopathy. The chain has TRBV4-1 and TRBJ1-4, with TRBD1 matching over 7 bases. Material for sequencing was blood. CDR3 sequence reads: CASSQQQGINEKLFF. The CDR3 DNA reads as TGCGCCAGCAGCCAGCAACAGGGGATTAATGAAAAACTGTTTTTT.